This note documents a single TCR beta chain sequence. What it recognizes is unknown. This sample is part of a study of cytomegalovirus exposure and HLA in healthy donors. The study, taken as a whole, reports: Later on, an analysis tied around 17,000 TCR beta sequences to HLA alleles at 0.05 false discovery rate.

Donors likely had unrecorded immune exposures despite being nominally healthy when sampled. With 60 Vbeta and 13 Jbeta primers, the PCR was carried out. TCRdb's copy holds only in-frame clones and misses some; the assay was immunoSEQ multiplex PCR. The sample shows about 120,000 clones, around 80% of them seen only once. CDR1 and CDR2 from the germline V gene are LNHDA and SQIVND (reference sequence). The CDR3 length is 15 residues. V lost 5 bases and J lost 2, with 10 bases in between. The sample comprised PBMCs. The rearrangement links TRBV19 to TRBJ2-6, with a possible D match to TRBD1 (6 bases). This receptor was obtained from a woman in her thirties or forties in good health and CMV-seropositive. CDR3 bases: TGTGCCAGTAGTCCTGACAGGACTGGGGCCAACGTCCTGACTTTC. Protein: CASSPDRTGANVLTF. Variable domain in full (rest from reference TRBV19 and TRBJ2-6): DGGITQSPKYLFRKEGQNVTLSCEQNLNHDAMYWYRQDPGQGLRLIYYSQIVNDFQKGDIAEGYSVSREKKESFPLTVTSAQKNPTAFYLCASSPDRTGANVLTFGAGSRLTVL.